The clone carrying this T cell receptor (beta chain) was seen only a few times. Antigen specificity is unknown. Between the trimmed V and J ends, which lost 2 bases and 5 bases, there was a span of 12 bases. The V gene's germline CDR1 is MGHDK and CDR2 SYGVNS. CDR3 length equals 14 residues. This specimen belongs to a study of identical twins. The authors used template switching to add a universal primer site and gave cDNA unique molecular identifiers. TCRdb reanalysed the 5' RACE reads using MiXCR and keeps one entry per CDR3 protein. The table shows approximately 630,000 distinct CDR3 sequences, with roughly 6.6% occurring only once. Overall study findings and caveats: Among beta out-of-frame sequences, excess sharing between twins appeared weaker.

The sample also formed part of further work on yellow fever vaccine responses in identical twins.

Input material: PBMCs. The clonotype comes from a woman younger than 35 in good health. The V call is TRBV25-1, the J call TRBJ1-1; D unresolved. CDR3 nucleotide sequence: TGTGCCAGCAGTGAAGATTATGGGATGACTGAAGCTTTCTTT. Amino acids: CASSEDYGMTEAFF. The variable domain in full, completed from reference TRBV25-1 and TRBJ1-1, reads EADIYQTPRYLVIGTGKKITLECSQTMGHDKMYWYQQDPGMELHLIHYSYGVNSTEKGDLSSESTVSRIRTEHFPLTLESARPSHTSQYLCASSEDYGMTEAFFGQGTRLTVV.